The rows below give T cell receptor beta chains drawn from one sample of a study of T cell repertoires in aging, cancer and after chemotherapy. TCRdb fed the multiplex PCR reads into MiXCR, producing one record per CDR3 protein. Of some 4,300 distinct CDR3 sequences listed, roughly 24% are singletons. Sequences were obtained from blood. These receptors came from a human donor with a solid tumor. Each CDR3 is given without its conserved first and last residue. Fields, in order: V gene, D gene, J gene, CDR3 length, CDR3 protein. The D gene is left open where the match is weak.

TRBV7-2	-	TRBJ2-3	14	ASSYLKGSSTDTQY
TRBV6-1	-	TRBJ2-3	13	ASSEWFERTDTQY
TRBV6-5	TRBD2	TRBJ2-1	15	ASSGGTSGCSYNEQF
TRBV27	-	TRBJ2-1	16	VTASLPYPRWIYNEQF
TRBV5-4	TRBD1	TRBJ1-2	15	ASSLLGQETSNYGYT
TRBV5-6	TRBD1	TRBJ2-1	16	ASSLERLQGSSYNEQF
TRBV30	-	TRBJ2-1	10	AWDQGRGEQF
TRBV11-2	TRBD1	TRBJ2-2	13	ASNPGQGRTGELF
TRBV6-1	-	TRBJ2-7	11	ASRRASSYEQY
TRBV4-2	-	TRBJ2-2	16	ASSPSAVDVSNTGELF
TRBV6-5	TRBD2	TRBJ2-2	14	ASSYDLAGAIGELF
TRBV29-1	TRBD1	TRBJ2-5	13	SVAVQGANQETQY
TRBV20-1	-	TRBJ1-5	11	SARGPVNQPQH
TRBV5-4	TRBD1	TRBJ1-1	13	ASSYRTGGNTEAF
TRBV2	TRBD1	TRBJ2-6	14	AGSRDSNSGANVLT
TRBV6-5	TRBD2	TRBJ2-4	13	ASRPRGTTKNIQY
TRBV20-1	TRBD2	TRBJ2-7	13	SANRGLAGPYEQY
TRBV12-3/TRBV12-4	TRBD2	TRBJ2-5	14	ASSFNGGSTGETQY
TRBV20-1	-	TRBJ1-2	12	SAPRLGGDYGYT
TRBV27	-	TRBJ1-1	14	ASSYHTGRGSTEAF
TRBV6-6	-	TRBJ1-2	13	ASSSRESLNYGYT
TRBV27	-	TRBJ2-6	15	ASSLYRALSGANVLT
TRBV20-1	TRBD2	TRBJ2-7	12	SAPRRELGTEQY
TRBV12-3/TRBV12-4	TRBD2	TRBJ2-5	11	ASTLVGGGTQY
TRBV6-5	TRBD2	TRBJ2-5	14	ASSYSAIAGQETQY
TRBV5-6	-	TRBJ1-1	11	ASSQQGYTEAF
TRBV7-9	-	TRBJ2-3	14	ASSSFTSYGTDTQY
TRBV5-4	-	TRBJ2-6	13	ASSFGTSGANVLT
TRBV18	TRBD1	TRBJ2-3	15	ASSHSGTGVSTDTQY
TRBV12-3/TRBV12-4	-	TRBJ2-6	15	ASSFPGALSGANVLT
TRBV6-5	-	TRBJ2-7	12	ASSRLPPPYEQY
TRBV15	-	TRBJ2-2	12	ATTVFRGTGELF
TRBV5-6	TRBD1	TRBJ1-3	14	ASSYHNRGSGNTIY
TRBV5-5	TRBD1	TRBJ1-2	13	ASSLYGGQAYGYT
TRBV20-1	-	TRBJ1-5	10	SARGISRAQH
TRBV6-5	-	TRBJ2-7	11	ASTAGDTYEQY
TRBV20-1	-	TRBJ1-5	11	SASGQGDQPQH
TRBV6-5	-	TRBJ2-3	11	ASIDPTADTQY
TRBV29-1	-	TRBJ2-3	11	SVVFAGPDTQY
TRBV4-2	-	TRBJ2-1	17	ASSQPKNPTPVSYNEQF
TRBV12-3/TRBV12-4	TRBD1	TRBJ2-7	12	ASRGDPTGFEQY
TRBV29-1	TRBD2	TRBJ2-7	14	SATAGTSLRAYEQY
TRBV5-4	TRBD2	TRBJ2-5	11	ASSTAGGETQY
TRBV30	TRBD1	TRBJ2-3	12	AWSEGQGTDTQY
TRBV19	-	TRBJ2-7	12	ASSITGGIYEQY
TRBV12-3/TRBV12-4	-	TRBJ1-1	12	ASSLVLRNTEAF
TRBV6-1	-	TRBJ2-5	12	ASSEWQVQETQY
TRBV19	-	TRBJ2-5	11	ASRGRGKETQY
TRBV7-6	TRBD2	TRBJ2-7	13	ASSSLAGASYEQY
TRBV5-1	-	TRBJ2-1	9	ASSLSGEQF
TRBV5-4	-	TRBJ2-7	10	ASSWDNDEQY
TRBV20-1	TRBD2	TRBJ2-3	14	SAIPGLAGPTDTQY
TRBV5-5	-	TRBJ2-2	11	ASSFRAAGELF